This T cell receptor beta chain was captured by sequencing in a study of blood T cell repertoires in COVID-19 (dated by TCRdb to 2018 to 2020). About the investigation overall: Samples from collaborators originated in the United States, Italy and Spain and spanned both the acute and convalescent phases of COVID-19. The repertoires were released in a freely available public database intended as a resource for research on the immune response to SARS-CoV-2. Where HLA class I and class II types were available, the types were taken from metadata supplied by the sample provider, not from assay-based typing. The samples were drawn from two sources: the first 160 participants of the ongoing ImmuneRACE study, and 950 to 1,500 subjects contributed by 6 global collaborators. Subjects who had been exposed to COVID-19, were actively infected with it, or had recovered from it provided the deeply sampled blood TCRbeta repertoires that made up the dataset. Nearly every sample came with metadata listing a de-identified subject ID, COVID-19 status, age in years and sex. The prospective study material was composed of cDNA or gDNA derived from T cells, B-cell-depleted T cells, or PBMCs.

With regard to this clone: This receptor's antigen is unknown. Base qualities are not recorded, but no much larger clone differs from it by a single base.

Trimming takes 2 bases off V and 4 bases off J; junction bases not matched to a gene: 7. The germline V gene (reference sequence) sets CDR1 to MNHNY and CDR2 to SVGAGI. There are 16 amino acids in the CDR3, from cysteine to phenylalanine inclusive. Here the CDR3 DNA is all that survives: 48 bases in frame from base 1. The investigation overall reported the following: The quantity of clinical and demographic metadata differed by source and by participant and was supplied without curation.

TCRbeta CDR3 regions were amplified from genomic DNA by means of the immunoSEQ Assay, a bias-controlled multiplex PCR. On the study's bioinformatics: The number of nucleated cells in each sample was estimated from the amplification of reference gene primers within the assay. To quantify the absolute abundance of each unique TCRbeta CDR3 rearrangement, sequence reads were collapsed and filtered. For each sample, productive Simpson clonality was calculated as the square root of Simpson's diversity index across productive rearrangements. What TCRdb holds here is the immuneACCESS table cut down to in-frame rearrangements. Part of the clones is not present; checked against another copy, under half of the missing clones reflect an unresolved V gene, and the others are unexplained. V and J calls and clone size are copied from that table; D and trimming were computed from the DNA. Recorded for this sample are some 95,000 clones; around 81% of them occurred a single time. The top ten hold roughly 8.6% of the sample.

Samples from volunteer blood donors who had recovered from COVID-19 were contributed by a second Seattle source. Collaborating institutions collected whole blood in K2EDTA tubes following their own protocols. For TCRbeta analysis, collaborators shipped samples as frozen whole blood, isolated PBMCs, or DNA extracted from either of those sample types. The clonotype was recovered from a man in his fifties or sixties who had recovered from COVID-19. This receptor chain uses TRBV6-6 and TRBJ2-7, and 11 junctional nucleotides match TRBD2. Sample: peripheral blood. CDR3 protein: CASSYPKIAGGYEQYF. The DNA is TGTGCCAGCAGTTACCCTAAAATAGCGGGAGGGTACGAGCAGTACTTC.